This T cell receptor beta chain stems from a study of cytomegalovirus exposure and HLA in healthy donors. Germline V gives CDR1 SEHNR, CDR2 FQNEAQ (reference sequence). This CDR3 is built from 17 residues. V shed 5 bases, J shed 6 bases, and the junction held 16 bases outside the gene matches. Whole-study results and caveats: Solely CMV serostatus was available to characterize immune exposure. Cytomegalovirus-associated status was assigned to about 180 TCR beta chains. TCR beta V- and J-gene trimming, according to a later analysis, was linked to a missense DCLRE1C variant.

A multiplex PCR was run with 60 Vbeta primers and 13 Jbeta primers. The method was immunoSEQ multiplex PCR; TCRdb's version includes in-frame clones alone and lacks a portion of them. The table records 150,000 or so clones, roughly three quarters of them present only once. With respect to this clone: Its antigen is undetermined.

Healthy donors of bone marrow made up the group. The chain recombines TRBV7-9 with TRBJ2-1; 7 bases are a match to TRBD2. Sequencing input: PBMCs. The origin of this receptor is a woman aged 40-49 years in good health and CMV-seropositive. The CDR3 spells CASSPAAGSLSRNEQFF. CDR3 bases: TGTGCCAGCAGCCCGGCAGCGGGGTCTTTGTCGCGCAATGAGCAGTTCTTC.